These 11 T cell receptor beta chains share one sample of origin, sequenced in a study of OX40 agonist ivuxolimab in advanced cancers. Using immunoSEQ multiplex PCR, the repertoire was profiled, and TCRdb retains in-frame clones only, with some absent. The data show 99,000 or so clones, more than 95% seen once. Sequenced material: CD4+ or CD8+ T cells sorted from blood, taken in a trial of the OX40 agonist ivuxolimab. The source is an adult with an advanced solid tumor such as melanoma, head and neck, liver or kidney cancer.

This chain joins TRBV6-5 and TRBJ2-3; 12 positions match TRBD2. Trimming at V came to 8 bases and at J to 3 bases, leaving 0 bases not matched to a gene. CDR1 MNHEY and CDR2 SVGAGI come from the germline V gene. The CDR3 totals 13 residues. The CDR3 reads CASGLAGTDTQYF. CDR3 DNA: TGTGCCAGCGGACTAGCGGGAACAGATACGCAGTATTTT.

J is TRBJ1-5 and V is TRBV5-6, with D tentatively TRBD1 (5 bases). The CDR3 is made up of 12 amino acids. Per germline, CDR1 SGHDT and CDR2 YYEEEE. V lost 4 bases, J lost 6 bases, and 8 bases lay in between. CDR3 in amino acids: CASSPGGQPQHF. The CDR3 DNA reads as TGTGCCAGCAGCCCTGGGGGTCAGCCCCAGCATTTT.

This sequence joins TRBV28 and TRBJ2-1, with D possibly matching TRBD2 (5 bases). Trimming removed 6 bases at V and 2 bases at J, with 11 bases between. There are 14 residues in the CDR3. Germline V gene data show CDR1 as MDHEN and CDR2 as SYDVKM. In DNA form, the CDR3 reads TGTGCCAGCAGCGGGAACCAGGCCTACAATGAGCAGTTCTTC. Its protein product is CASSGNQAYNEQFF.

The rearrangement joins TRBV27 to TRBJ1-5, with D possibly being TRBD1 (5 bases). Trimming left V 2 bases short and J 4 bases short, with 9 bases between. CDR1 and CDR2 (germline): MNHEY, SMNVEV (reference sequence). The CDR3 length is 14 residues. In nucleotides, the CDR3 is TGTGCCAGCAGTTTACGAGGACAAAATCAGCCCCAGCATTTT. Protein: CASSLRGQNQPQHF.

This chain connects TRBV15 to TRBJ2-7, with 7 bases aligning to TRBD2. Germline CDR1 LNHNV, CDR2 YYDKDF (reference sequence). Unmatched junction bases numbered 5, after V lost 6 bases and J lost 3 bases. This CDR3 is 13 amino acids long. DNA for the CDR3: TGTGCCACCAGGGCAGGGAGGGACTACGAGCAGTACTTC. This gives the protein CATRAGRDYEQYF.

This chain joins TRBV4-2 and TRBJ2-7; D not certain. Per germline, CDR1 LGHNA and CDR2 YNFKEQ. The CDR3 runs 15 residues. V was cut by 0 bases and J by 2 bases, with 11 bases left in between. The CDR3 region has the DNA TGTGCCAGCAGCCAAGATGGAACAGATACCTACGAGCAGTACTTC. Translation: CASSQDGTDTYEQYF.

This clone was found once. This chain joins TRBV13 and TRBJ2-1; 10 positions agree with TRBD2. Germline V gives CDR1 PRHDT, CDR2 FYEKMQ (reference sequence). Germline trimming cut 2 bases from V and 8 bases from J; bases unmatched to any gene: 6. The CDR3 covers 15 residues. DNA of the CDR3: TGTGCCAGCAGCTTAATTAGCGGGAGGTTGGATGAGCAGTTCTTC. Encoded protein: CASSLISGRLDEQFF.

The genes are TRBV10-2 and TRBJ2-3; no reliable D call. Trimming took off 2 bases at V and 0 bases at J, with 6 bases between the two ends. The CDR3 totals 14 residues. Germline CDR1 WSHSY, CDR2 SAAADI. The CDR3, as DNA: TGCGCCAGCAGTGAGAGTGTTAGCACAGATACGCAGTATTTT. This codes for CASSESVSTDTQYF.

The chain carries TRBV4-3 and TRBJ2-2; D remains unclear. V was clipped by 0 bases and J by 2 bases, with 10 bases between them. The CDR3 loop spans 16 amino acids. The germline gives CDR1 LGHNA, CDR2 YSLEER. DNA of the CDR3: TGCGCCAGCAGCCAAGACCGAATCCTTAACACCGGGGAGCTGTTTTTT. Its protein is CASSQDRILNTGELFF.

A few counts support this clone. The rearrangement joins TRBV25-1 to TRBJ2-1; D possibly corresponds to TRBD2 (7 bases). CDR3 length: 13 amino acids. Germline loops: CDR1 MGHDK, CDR2 SYGVNS. The germline V and J ends were trimmed by 5 bases and 10 bases, with 15 bases remaining between them. CDR3 DNA: TGTGCCAGCAGTTTAGGGGGGGCGGGAGAGCAGTTCTTC. Its translation: CASSLGGAGEQFF.

The DNA for the CDR3 is TGTGCCACCAGCAGAGCATTCCTCGGGACTAACTACAATGAGCAGTTCTTC. Its translation is CATSRAFLGTNYNEQFF. The genes are TRBV15 and TRBJ2-1; 7 bases line up with TRBD2. V shed 1 base and J 3 bases; nucleotides not matched to a gene: 9. The length of the CDR3 is 17 residues. Germline CDR1 is LNHNV and CDR2 is YYDKDF (reference sequence).